One and the same sample provided the 5 T cell receptor beta chains below, sequenced in a study of blood T cell repertoires in COVID-19. Libraries were prepared by immunoSEQ multiplex PCR; TCRdb keeps only in-frame clonotypes and omits some of them. The sample lists 50,000 to 75,000 clones, around 82% occurring once. Sequenced input: peripheral blood. Receptor source: a man older than 75 with active or convalescent COVID-19.

The chain employs TRBV3-1 (or the pseudogene TRBV3-2) and TRBJ2-5; D perhaps matches TRBD2 (5 bases). CDR1 and CDR2 (germline): LGHDT, YNNKEL (reference sequence). Trimming cost V 2 bases and J 1 base, with 8 bases left between them. The CDR3 extends over 14 amino acids. Written as DNA, the CDR3 is TGTGCCAGCAGCCAACGGGGAGTCCAAGAGACCCAGTACTTC. It yields the protein CASSQRGVQETQYF.

This clone was picked up a small number of times. V usage is TRBV2 and J usage is TRBJ1-5, with 7 bases identical to TRBD1. With V trimmed by 3 bases and J by 3 bases, 8 bases remained unmatched. This CDR3 contains 16 residues. Germline V gene sequence: CDR1 SNHLY, CDR2 FYNNEI. The CDR3 loop is CASSEFGTAYNQPQHF. The CDR3 nucleotides read TGTGCCAGCAGTGAGTTTGGGACAGCCTACAATCAGCCCCAGCATTTT.

The chain uses TRBV12-3 or TRBV12-4 and TRBJ1-1; 11 bases line up with TRBD1. The V and J ends lost 6 bases and 4 bases, in that order; junction bases with no gene match: 1. The CDR3 covers 13 residues. CDR3 nucleotide sequence: TGTGCCAGCAGCGGGACAGGGGGCACTGAAGCTTTCTTT. This encodes CASSGTGGTEAFF.

In DNA form, the CDR3 reads TGTGCCAGCAGCTTCACATACCCGGGACTAGCGGGGGAGACCCAGTACTTC. Translation gives CASSFTYPGLAGETQYF. The rearrangement links TRBV7-8 to TRBJ2-5, with 13 bases that match TRBD2. CDR1 and CDR2 (germline): SGHVS, FQNEAQ. With V trimmed by 3 bases and J by 5 bases, 9 bases remained unmatched. This CDR3 contains 17 residues.

The rearrangement uses TRBV6-5 and TRBJ2-3; 7 bases match TRBD2. With V trimmed by 8 bases and J by 0 bases, 8 bases remained unmatched. CDR3 length: 15 residues. Germline V gives CDR1 MNHEY, CDR2 SVGAGI. The CDR3 is CASLSGETSTDTQYF. DNA of the CDR3: TGTGCCAGCCTGAGCGGGGAGACTAGCACAGATACGCAGTATTTT.